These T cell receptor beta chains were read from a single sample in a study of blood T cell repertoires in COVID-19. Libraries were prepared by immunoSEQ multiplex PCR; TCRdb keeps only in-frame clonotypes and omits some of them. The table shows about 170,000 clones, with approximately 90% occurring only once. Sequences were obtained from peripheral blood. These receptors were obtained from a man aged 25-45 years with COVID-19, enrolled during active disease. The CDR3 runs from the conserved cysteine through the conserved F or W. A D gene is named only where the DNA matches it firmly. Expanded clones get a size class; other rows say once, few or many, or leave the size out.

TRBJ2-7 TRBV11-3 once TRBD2 CASSPSYGRIHEQYF TGTGCCAGCAGCCCCTCCTACGGGAGGATCCACGAGCAGTACTTC
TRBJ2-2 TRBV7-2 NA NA CASSLVMGELFF TGTGCCAGCAGCTTAGTTATGGGGGAGCTGTTTTTT
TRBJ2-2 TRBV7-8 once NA CASSLVYGTGELFF TGTGCCAGCAGCTTAGTATACGGCACCGGGGAGCTGTTTTTT
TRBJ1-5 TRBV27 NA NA CASRNSRTIYSNQPQHF TGTGCCAGCAGAAACTCCCGGACTATCTATAGCAATCAGCCCCAGCATTTT
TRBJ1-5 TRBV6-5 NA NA CASSYWRGGQPQHF TGTGCCAGCAGTTACTGGAGGGGGGGTCAGCCCCAGCATTTT
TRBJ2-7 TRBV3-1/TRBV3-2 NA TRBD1 CASSQEGTGNSYEQYF TGTGCCAGCAGCCAAGAGGGGACAGGGAACTCCTACGAGCAGTACTTC
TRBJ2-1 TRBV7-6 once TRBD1 CASRAYRGTYNEQFF TGTGCCAGCAGAGCTTACAGGGGAACTTACAATGAGCAGTTCTTC
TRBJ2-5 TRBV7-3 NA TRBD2 CASSLGTSPETQYF TGTGCCAGCAGCTTAGGGACTAGTCCAGAGACCCAGTACTTC
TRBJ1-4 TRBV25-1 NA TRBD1 CASSDDRVGEKLFF TGTGCCAGCAGTGACGACAGGGTGGGAGAAAAACTGTTTTTT
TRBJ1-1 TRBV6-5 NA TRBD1 CASSYWTGGIPEAFF TGTGCCAGCAGTTACTGGACAGGGGGCATCCCTGAAGCTTTCTTT
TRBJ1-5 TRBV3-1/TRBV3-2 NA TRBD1 CASSQSGTGIYSNQPQHF TGTGCCAGCAGCCAATCCGGGACAGGAATTTATAGCAATCAGCCCCAGCATTTT
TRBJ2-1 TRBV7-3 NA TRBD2 CASSHGGGRYNEQFF TGTGCCAGCAGTCATGGCGGGGGTCGCTACAATGAGCAGTTCTTC
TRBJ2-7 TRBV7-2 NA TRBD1 CASSLLFQAGGGSEQYF TGTGCCAGCAGCTTATTGTTTCAGGCAGGGGGCGGATCTGAGCAGTACTTC
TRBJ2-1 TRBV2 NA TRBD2 CASSEPGGNEQFF TGTGCCAGCAGTGAACCGGGGGGGAATGAGCAGTTCTTC
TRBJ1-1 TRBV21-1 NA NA CASSLDSNTEAFF TGTGCCAGCAGCCTGGACTCGAACACTGAAGCTTTCTTT
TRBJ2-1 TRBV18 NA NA CASSPLLTGQNEQFF TGTGCCAGCTCACCTCTCTTAACAGGGCAAAATGAGCAGTTCTTC